The 23 T cell receptor beta chains reported below all come from one sample, sequenced in a study of T-cell memory formation after mild COVID-19. TCRdb fed the 5' RACE reads into MiXCR, producing one record per CDR3 protein. This sample has 350,000 to 500,000 distinct CDR3 sequences, with roughly 17% found just once. Sequencing input: PBMCs or a T cell subset sorted from them (not recorded which). The receptors come from a man between 18 and 35 years old who had mild COVID-19 (a few samples of this study predate the infection). Cell type and time point are not known.

The chain links TRBV12-3 or TRBV12-4 to TRBJ2-1; D is unclear. Trimming shortened V by 6 bases and J by 0 bases, and 12 bases separated the two germline ends. CDR3 length equals 15 residues. CDR3 sequence (DNA): TGTGCCAGCAGCCCCTTCCGAATCTCCTACAATGAGCAGTTCTTC. It is translated as CASSPFRISYNEQFF.

The table lists this clonotype with a few counts. This sequence joins TRBV5-1 and TRBJ1-1, with a tentative D call TRBD1 (5 bases). Looked up from germline, CDR1 is SGHRS and CDR2 is YFSETQ. V was shortened by 3 bases and J by 2 bases, with 11 bases between the two germline ends. The CDR3 has 14 residues. CDR3 amino acids: CASSSGPTNTEAFF. CDR3 nucleotides: TGCGCCAGCAGCTCGGGACCGACAAACACTGAAGCTTTCTTT.

This clonotype was picked up a small number of times. V is TRBV7-3 and J is TRBJ2-6; TRBD1 matches at 9 bases. V shed 2 bases and J 0 bases; nucleotides not matched to a gene: 5. The length of the CDR3 is 18 residues. Germline loops: CDR1 SGHTA, CDR2 FQGTGA. Here the CDR3 reads CASSLSGQGLSGANVLTF. Here the CDR3 DNA reads TGTGCCAGCAGCTTATCGGGACAGGGCCTCTCTGGGGCCAACGTCCTGACTTTC.

The chain has TRBV6-2 or TRBV6-3 and TRBJ2-7; 9 bases fit TRBD1. Germline CDR1 and CDR2: MNHEY and SVGEGT. The CDR3 has 15 residues. The V and J ends lost 4 bases and 1 base, in that order; junction bases with no gene match: 5. The CDR3 here is CASSFGQGISYEQYF. In DNA form, the CDR3 reads TGTGCCAGCAGTTTCGGACAGGGGATATCCTACGAGCAGTACTTC.

This clonotype was found a few times. The genes are TRBV27 and TRBJ1-1; D is uncertain. Germline V CDR1 and CDR2: MNHEY, SMNVEV (reference sequence). V lost 6 bases, J lost 3 bases, and 14 bases lay in between. This CDR3 has 14 amino acids. The CDR3 is CASSLPGLHTEAFF. The CDR3 coding sequence is TGTGCCAGCAGCTTACCCGGGTTGCACACTGAAGCTTTCTTT.

This rearrangement joins TRBV6-6 to TRBJ2-7; 8 bases agree with TRBD2. Trimming cost V 7 bases and J 6 bases; bases outside gene matches: 8. Per germline, CDR1 MNHNY and CDR2 SVGAGI (reference sequence). This CDR3 is built from 13 residues. The DNA for the CDR3 is TGTGCCAGCAATGCGGGGGCGGGGGGCGAGCAGTACTTC. It translates to CASNAGAGGEQYF.

V and J are TRBV7-9 and TRBJ2-6; D unresolved. The germline V gene has CDR1 SEHNR and CDR2 FQNEAQ (reference sequence). Trimming took 3 bases from V and 6 from J, leaving 9 bases between them. The CDR3 runs 14 residues. The CDR3 loop is CASSFGLQANVLTF. Written as DNA, the CDR3 is TGTGCCAGCAGCTTTGGCCTGCAGGCCAACGTCCTGACTTTC.

This clonotype was detected only once. The chain has TRBV2 and TRBJ1-1; no clear D gene. The V end was cut by 4 bases, the J end by 11 bases, with 14 bases between. The CDR3 totals 12 residues. The germline V gene has CDR1 SNHLY and CDR2 FYNNEI. The CDR3: CASSVTREGAFF. DNA for the CDR3: TGTGCCAGCAGTGTCACTCGCGAAGGGGCTTTCTTT.

This clonotype was counted a few times. The genes are TRBV20-1 and TRBJ2-7, with D perhaps TRBD1 (6 bases). CDR1 and CDR2 from the germline V gene are DFQATT and SNEGSKA (reference sequence). The CDR3 sequence is 14 residues long. Trimming cost V 5 bases and J 0 bases, with 14 bases left between them. DNA of the CDR3: TGCAGTGCTGCCCTGGGACATACCTCCTACGAGCAGTACTTC. Residues: CSAALGHTSYEQYF.

This clonotype was detected a few times. This chain links TRBV12-3 or TRBV12-4 with TRBJ1-2; TRBD1 matches 7 bases. The CDR3 is made up of 11 amino acids. The trim removed 8 bases at V and 7 bases at J, leaving 4 bases unmatched. The CDR3 DNA sequence: TGTGCCAGCCAGGGGGTGGGTGGCTACACCTTC. Translating gives CASQGVGGYTF.

The chain uses TRBV6-5 and TRBJ2-2; perhaps TRBD1 as D (6 bases). V dropped 4 bases and J dropped 2 bases, with 11 bases sitting between them. The V gene's germline CDR1 is MNHEY and CDR2 SVGAGI. CDR3 length: 15 amino acids. CDR3 bases: TGTGCCAGCAGTTGGACAGTGGGTAACACCGGGGAGCTGTTTTTT. Protein sequence: CASSWTVGNTGELFF.

In its sample, this clonotype was seen many times. The chain carries TRBV20-1 and TRBJ2-1; 8 bases line up with TRBD2. V lost 1 base and J lost 0; bases outside the gene matches: 8. The CDR3 consists of 17 residues. Per the germline V gene, CDR1 is DFQATT and CDR2 is SNEGSKA (reference sequence). The CDR3 here is CSARVAGGLSSYNEQFF. The CDR3 DNA follows: TGCAGTGCTAGAGTGGCGGGGGGCCTGAGCTCCTACAATGAGCAGTTCTTC.

V gene TRBV7-9 combines with J gene TRBJ2-1; the D gene is possibly TRBD2 (5 bases). Between the trimmed V and J ends, which lost 6 bases and 7 bases, there was a span of 22 bases. The CDR3 is made up of 16 amino acids. Germline V CDR1 and CDR2: SEHNR, FQNEAQ (reference sequence). This CDR3 is CASRASVGGRANEQFF. CDR3 DNA sequence: TGTGCCAGCAGAGCCTCTGTAGGTGGGAGAGCTAATGAGCAGTTCTTC.

The genes are TRBV4-3 and TRBJ1-1; 8 bases align to TRBD1. Germline CDR1 and CDR2: LGHNA and YSLEER. The CDR3 has 18 amino acids. After removal of 1 base from V and 4 bases from J, the junction contained 14 bases not matched to a gene. DNA for the CDR3: TGCGCCAGCAGCCAAGTCTGGTCAGGGGGCGGTTCGGGCACTGAAGCTTTCTTT. The encoded protein is CASSQVWSGGGSGTEAFF.

The chain links TRBV7-2 to TRBJ1-5; no clear D. V lost 2 bases and J 4 bases, leaving 6 bases between the germline ends. The CDR3 runs to 13 residues. Germline V gives CDR1 SGHTA, CDR2 FQGNSA. CDR3 sequence (DNA): TGTGCCAGCAGCTTACGGAATAATCAGCCCCAGCATTTT. Its translation is CASSLRNNQPQHF.

The chain joins TRBV5-1 to TRBJ2-1; the D is unclear. Trimming took off 4 bases at V and 9 bases at J, with 14 bases between the two ends. This CDR3 region has 13 residues. Germline V gene lookup returns CDR1 SGHRS and CDR2 YFSETQ. The CDR3 loop is CASSTVANLEQFF. The CDR3 coding sequence is TGCGCCAGCAGCACGGTGGCTAACCTTGAGCAGTTCTTC. Supplemented by reference TRBV5-1 and TRBJ2-1, the full variable domain reads KAGVTQTPRYLIKTRGQQVTLSCSPISGHRSVSWYQQTPGQGLQFLFEYFSETQRNKGNFPGRFSGRQFSNSRSEMNVSTLELGDSALYLCASSTVANLEQFFGPGTRLTVL.

The J gene is TRBJ1-2, the V gene TRBV7-2, with 8 bases lining up with TRBD1. This CDR3 has 18 residues. Germline-derived CDR1 and CDR2 are SGHTA and FQGNSA. The V and J ends lost 3 bases and 5 bases, in that order; junction bases with no gene match: 17. CDR3 protein: CASSFLSVTGVVGYGYTF. In DNA form, the CDR3 reads TGTGCCAGCAGCTTTCTGTCCGTGACAGGGGTTGTAGGATATGGCTACACCTTC.

J is TRBJ2-1 and V is TRBV9; D gene unclear. Germline loops: CDR1 SGDLS, CDR2 YYNGEE. V was shortened by 0 bases and J by 0 bases, with 16 bases between the two germline ends. The CDR3 sequence is 18 residues long. CDR3 amino acids: CASSVDRVSPPSYNEQFF. The CDR3 coding sequence is TGTGCCAGCAGCGTAGATCGGGTTTCCCCCCCCTCCTACAATGAGCAGTTCTTC. The variable domain in full, with the rest retrieved from reference TRBV9 and TRBJ2-1, is DSGVTQTPKHLITATGQRVTLRCSPRSGDLSVYWYQQSLDQGLQFLIQYYNGEERAKGNILERFSAQQFPDLHSELNLSSLELGDSALYFCASSVDRVSPPSYNEQFFGPGTRLTVL.

V usage is TRBV6-2 or TRBV6-3 and J usage is TRBJ2-5, with 7 bases lining up with TRBD2. Germline CDR1 reads MNHEY; CDR2 reads SVGEGT. The CDR3 is 14 amino acids. V gave up 7 bases and J gave up 2 bases; unmatched junction bases: 7. CDR3 protein: CASKTGGGQETQYF. The DNA for the CDR3 is TGTGCCAGCAAAACAGGCGGGGGACAAGAGACCCAGTACTTC.

CDR3 residues: CASSSLAGKVRGNEQFF. Written as DNA, the CDR3 is TGCGCCAGCAGCTCTCTAGCGGGGAAAGTTAGAGGGAATGAGCAGTTCTTC. The rearrangement links TRBV5-1 to TRBJ2-1; 9 nucleotides line up with TRBD2. Trimming took 3 bases from V and 7 from J; bases not matched to a gene: 14. The CDR3 has 17 residues. CDR1 is SGHRS and CDR2 is YFSETQ in the germline V gene.

V and J are TRBV29-1 and TRBJ2-5, with a tentative D call TRBD2 (6 bases). With 1 base removed from V and 5 bases from J, the gap between germline ends came to 14 bases. The CDR3 covers 14 residues. Germline V gene data show CDR1 as SQVTM and CDR2 as ANQGSEA. The CDR3 DNA reads as TGCAGCGTTGAAGCCCGGGGCGGAGGGGAGACCCAGTACTTC. Its protein is CSVEARGGGETQYF.

This clonotype occurred many times. J is TRBJ2-1 and V is TRBV14, with 9 positions matching TRBD2. The J segment lost 6 bases and the V segment lost 0 bases, leaving 12 bases of the junction unmatched. Germline V gene lookup returns CDR1 SGHDN and CDR2 FVKESK. The CDR3 runs 18 residues. CDR3 amino acids: CASSQDVPGTSFFNEQFF. The CDR3 DNA is TGTGCCAGCAGCCAAGACGTACCAGGGACTAGCTTTTTCAATGAGCAGTTCTTC.

There are a few counts of this clonotype. The V and J genes are TRBV5-5 and TRBJ1-2, with D possibly matching TRBD1 (6 bases). The CDR3 totals 14 residues. Per the germline V gene, CDR1 is SGHKS and CDR2 is YYEKEE (reference sequence). Trimming stripped 1 base from V and 5 bases from J, with 12 bases between. CDR3 nucleotide sequence: TGTGCCAGCAGCTTGACGCAGGGGTGGTATGGCTACACCTTC. This sequence encodes CASSLTQGWYGYTF. Drawing the rest from reference TRBV5-5 and TRBJ1-2, the complete variable domain is DAGVTQSPTHLIKTRGQQVTLRCSPISGHKSVSWYQQVLGQGPQFIFQYYEKEERGRGNFPDRFSARQFPNYSSELNVNALLLGDSALYLCASSLTQGWYGYTFGSGTRLTVV.